This TCR beta chain came from a study of graft-versus-host responses after intestinal transplantation. From the graft tissue, intraepithelial and lamina propria lymphocytes were released through processing. The protocol was immunoSEQ multiplex PCR, while the TCRdb copy is restricted to in-frame clones and leaves out a portion. The table lists around 16,000 clones, 65% to 90% of them singletons. Study-level results: The study found high graft-versus-host to host-versus-graft clonal ratios in allografts of patients with graft-donor T cell macrochimerism.

Deletions cut 5 bases from V and 3 bases from J, with 14 bases between. Per germline, CDR1 MNHEY and CDR2 SVGAGI. This CDR3 contains 14 residues. On this clone itself: Its specificity is unknown.

This clonotype was obtained from a human patient who received an intestinal transplant, so some T cells may come from the graft donor. The V and J genes are TRBV6-5 and TRBJ2-7; D possibly corresponds to TRBD1 (5 bases). The sample was ileum tissue, taken 584 days after intestinal transplantation. CDR3: CASSEGTGVYEQYF. In DNA, the CDR3 is TGTGCCAGCAGTGAAGGAACAGGAGTCTACGAGCAGTACTTC.